A selection of T cell receptor beta chains follows, all from one sample in a study of T cell responses to AZD1222 COVID-19 vaccine. The repertoire was sequenced with immunoSEQ multiplex PCR; TCRdb's copy has only in-frame clones and lacks some. In the table there are about 120,000 clones, roughly 90% of which are singletons. The input for sequencing was peripheral blood, taken 28 days after the second AZD1222 dose. The receptors shown here come from an adult who received the AZD1222 COVID-19 vaccine. Both conserved end residues are part of each CDR3. A D gene is named only where the DNA matches it firmly. Rows may omit the clone size; those that give it use once, few, many or a size class.

. TRBJ2-7 TRBV28 . CASSLGQGRHEQYF TGTGCCAGCAGTTTAGGTCAGGGGAGGCACGAGCAGTACTTC
. TRBJ2-7 TRBV28 . CASSFVSGYEQYF TGTGCCAGCAGTTTTGTATCCGGCTACGAGCAGTACTTC
TRBD1 TRBJ2-1 TRBV25-1 . CASSDSETGSRNEQFF TGTGCCAGCAGTGATTCAGAGACAGGGTCCCGCAATGAGCAGTTCTTC
. TRBJ1-5 TRBV21-1 . CASNSVLSNQPQHF TGTGCCAGCAACTCGGTCCTTAGCAATCAGCCCCAGCATTTT
TRBD1 TRBJ2-5 TRBV15 . CATSSRDRGPRETQYF TGTGCCACCAGCAGCCGAGACAGGGGACCAAGAGAGACCCAGTACTTC
. TRBJ2-7 TRBV20-1 . CSASMQGGTYEQYF TGCAGTGCTAGTATGCAGGGGGGGACCTACGAGCAGTACTTC
. TRBJ1-5 TRBV28 . CASSARLQGSYQPQHF TGTGCCAGCAGTGCACGCCTCCAGGGAAGTTATCAGCCCCAGCATTTT
. TRBJ2-7 TRBV6-6 . CASSYDDTSYEQYF TGTGCCAGCAGTTACGATGACACATCCTACGAGCAGTACTTC
TRBD1 TRBJ1-2 TRBV6-5 . CASRAGTGGGYTF TGTGCCAGCAGAGCCGGGACAGGGGGCGGCTACACCTTC
. TRBJ1-2 TRBV6-5 . CASTSGYGYTF TGTGCCAGCACGTCTGGATATGGCTACACCTTC
. TRBJ1-1 TRBV6-4 . CASSEGTDNTEAFF TGTGCCAGCAGTGAAGGGACTGATAACACTGAAGCTTTCTTT
. TRBJ1-5 TRBV21-1 . CASSPRRGVSGDSNQPQHF TGTGCCAGCAGTCCGCGTCGCGGGGTTTCTGGGGATAGCAATCAGCCCCAGCATTTT
TRBD1 TRBJ1-2 TRBV6-2/TRBV6-3 . CASSSYDRGHGYTF TGTGCCAGCAGTTCTTACGACAGGGGGCACGGCTACACCTTC
. TRBJ1-1 TRBV2 . CATGATNTEAFF TGTGCCACGGGCGCGACGAACACTGAAGCTTTCTTT
. TRBJ2-3 TRBV27 . CASSRDLAGTDTQYF TGTGCCAGCAGCCGGGACTTAGCTGGCACAGATACGCAGTATTTT
. TRBJ2-7 TRBV15 . CATSRDGYEQYF TGTGCCACCAGCAGAGATGGATACGAGCAGTACTTC
. TRBJ2-3 TRBV21-1 . CASSKLGVCPDTQYF TGTGCCAGCAGCAAGTTAGGGGTTTGCCCAGATACGCAGTATTTT
TRBD1 TRBJ1-5 TRBV5-1 . CASSSEVGGGQPQHF TGCGCCAGCAGCTCGGAAGTAGGGGGCGGTCAGCCCCAGCATTTT
TRBD1 TRBJ1-5 TRBV5-5 . CASSTGQGGNQPQHF TGTGCCAGCAGCACTGGACAGGGTGGTAATCAGCCCCAGCATTTT
TRBD2 TRBJ2-1 TRBV7-2 few CASRLQIGGAQNEQFF TGTGCCAGCAGGCTACAGATCGGGGGGGCCCAGAATGAGCAGTTCTTC
. TRBJ2-2 TRBV6-5 . CASRGGGSTGELFF TGTGCCAGCAGGGGAGGGGGGAGCACCGGGGAGCTGTTTTTT
TRBD2 TRBJ2-5 TRBV7-2 . CASSQRGIQETQYF TGTGCCAGCAGCCAGCGGGGGATCCAAGAGACCCAGTACTTC
. TRBJ2-7 TRBV2 . CASSSGTISYEQYF TGTGCCAGCAGTTCCGGGACGATCTCCTACGAGCAGTACTTC
. TRBJ1-6 TRBV6-5 . CASRAGSLGSPLHF TGTGCCAGCAGGGCAGGATCTCTCGGTTCACCCCTCCACTTT
TRBD1 TRBJ1-6 TRBV19 . CATGTGYNSPLHF TGTGCCACCGGGACAGGGTATAATTCACCCCTCCACTTT
TRBD1 TRBJ1-1 TRBV7-2 . CASSLPGQLMNTEAFF TGTGCCAGCAGCTTACCGGGACAGTTAATGAACACTGAAGCTTTCTTT
TRBD1 TRBJ1-1 TRBV7-9 . CASSVTGTGGTEAFF TGTGCCAGCAGCGTAACCGGGACAGGAGGCACTGAAGCTTTCTTT
. TRBJ1-5 TRBV2 . CASSGLGPQHF TGTGCCAGCAGTGGGCTGGGGCCCCAGCATTTT
. TRBJ2-5 TRBV11-2 once CASSPYNGETQYF TGTGCCAGCAGCCCATACAACGGAGAGACCCAGTACTTC
. TRBJ1-5 TRBV6-1 . CASSEFGEPQHF TGTGCCAGCAGTGAATTCGGGGAGCCCCAGCATTTT
. TRBJ1-1 TRBV23-1 . CASHPLETEAFF TGCGCCAGCCACCCCCTGGAGACTGAAGCTTTCTTT
. TRBJ1-5 TRBV5-6 . CASSLTGGGDQPQHF TGTGCCAGCAGCTTGACGGGGGGTGGAGATCAGCCCCAGCATTTT
TRBD1 TRBJ1-1 TRBV5-4 once CASSLTQGATAFF TGTGCCAGCAGCTTGACTCAGGGGGCCACAGCTTTCTTT
TRBD1 TRBJ1-4 TRBV11-2 . CASSSGAGGEKLFF TGTGCCAGCAGCTCCGGGGCAGGGGGTGAAAAACTGTTTTTT
. TRBJ1-1 TRBV19 once CATSRGGGNTEAFF TGTGCCACCTCTCGCGGGGGGGGGAACACTGAAGCTTTCTTT
. TRBJ2-1 TRBV20-1 . CSGTANNEQFF TGCAGTGGGACAGCTAACAATGAGCAGTTCTTC
. TRBJ1-1 TRBV11-2 . CASSFQGTEAFF TGTGCCAGCAGCTTCCAGGGAACTGAAGCTTTCTTT
. TRBJ1-1 TRBV7-9 once CASSLQWNTEAFF TGTGCCAGCAGCCTCCAATGGAACACTGAAGCTTTCTTT
. TRBJ1-6 TRBV14 . CASSPTTGRNSPLHF TGTGCCAGCAGCCCTACGACGGGCCGGAATTCACCCCTCCACTTT
. TRBJ2-3 TRBV5-1 . CASSQGFSTDTQYF TGCGCCAGCAGCCAGGGATTCTCCACAGATACGCAGTATTTT
. TRBJ1-6 TRBV5-1 . CASSPLGASSYNSPLHF TGCGCCAGCAGCCCCCTGGGGGCCAGCTCCTATAATTCACCCCTCCACTTT
. TRBJ2-2 TRBV19 . CASSIGTSTGELFF TGTGCCAGTAGTATTGGGACATCCACCGGGGAGCTGTTTTTT
. TRBJ1-4 TRBV20-1 . CSLTGPEKLFF TGCAGCCTCACGGGGCCCGAAAAACTGTTTTTT
. TRBJ1-5 TRBV28 . CASTLGGGGQPQHF TGTGCCAGCACTCTTGGGGGCGGGGGTCAGCCCCAGCATTTT
TRBD1 TRBJ2-7 TRBV11-3 . CASSTDRLSYEQYF TGTGCCAGCAGCACGGACAGGCTCTCCTACGAGCAGTACTTC
. TRBJ1-1 TRBV4-1 once CASSQDGYSLNTEAFF TGCGCCAGCAGCCAAGACGGGTACAGTCTGAACACTGAAGCTTTCTTT
TRBD1 TRBJ1-1 TRBV15 . CATSRDKGAVNTEAFF TGTGCCACCAGCAGAGATAAGGGGGCGGTGAACACTGAAGCTTTCTTT